Shown below are 8 T cell receptor beta chains from a single sample sequenced in a study of multiple sclerosis patients with progressive multifocal leukoencephalopathy. Sample time point: more than ten months of natalizumab therapy. Clones were sequenced by immunoSEQ multiplex PCR, and TCRdb holds only the in-frame ones, with some missing. In the table there are fewer than 35,000 clones, around 90% of which are singletons. The sample consisted of PBMCs, taken from a patient treated with natalizumab. These TCRs come from a human donor with multiple sclerosis.

The chain joins TRBV7-3 to TRBJ2-6; D is possibly TRBD2 (5 bases). The CDR3 is made up of 15 amino acids. Trimming took 5 bases from V and 4 from J, leaving 12 bases between them. CDR1 and CDR2 from the germline V gene are SGHTA and FQGTGA. The CDR3 coding sequence is TGTGCCAGCAGCCCTCGAGGGCTGGGGGCCAACGTCCTGACTTTC. Protein sequence: CASSPRGLGANVLTF.

This chain connects TRBV30 to TRBJ2-3, with 8 bases identical to TRBD2. Trimming at V came to 3 bases and at J to 2 bases, leaving 10 bases not matched to a gene. CDR1 is GTSNPN, CDR2 SVGIG, per germline (reference sequence). This CDR3 is 16 amino acids long. The CDR3, as DNA: TGTGCCTGGAGCCCCGGGGTAGCGGGGAACACAGATACGCAGTATTTT. Protein product: CAWSPGVAGNTDTQYF.

Here the CDR3 DNA reads TGTGCCAGCAGCTTAGGTTCTGACAGACTCTCCTATGGCTACACCTTC. This codes for CASSLGSDRLSYGYTF. The V and J genes are TRBV7-3 and TRBJ1-2, with TRBD1 as a possible D gene (5 bases). V lost 2 bases to trimming and J lost 4 bases, with 17 bases between them. The CDR3 has 16 residues. CDR1 and CDR2 from the germline V gene are SGHTA and FQGTGA. The whole variable domain, remainder taken from reference TRBV7-3 and TRBJ1-2, is GAGVSQTPSNKVTEKGKYVELRCDPISGHTALYWYRQSLGQGPEFLIYFQGTGAADDSGLPNDRFFAVRPEGSVSTLKIQRTERGDSAVYLCASSLGSDRLSYGYTFGSGTRLTVV.

V and J are TRBV11-3 and TRBJ2-7; D call uncertain. This CDR3 region has 14 residues. Germline V gene data show CDR1 as SGHNT and CDR2 as YENEEA. V was clipped by 2 bases and J by 0 bases, with 8 bases between them. In DNA form, the CDR3 reads TGTGCCAGCAGCTTAACGGGCATCTCCTACGAGCAGTACTTC. It translates to CASSLTGISYEQYF.

This chain joins TRBV6-6 and TRBJ1-2; tentatively, D is TRBD1 (6 bases). V was trimmed by 1 base and J by 8 bases, leaving 20 bases between them. Germline lookup yields CDR1 MNHNY and CDR2 SVGAGI (reference sequence). This CDR3 spans 16 amino acids. CDR3 in amino acids: CASSYLQGVRPSGYTF. The CDR3 DNA reads TGTGCCAGCAGTTACTTACAGGGAGTCCGACCGTCGGGCTACACCTTC.

This clone was seen once. This sequence joins TRBV5-6 and TRBJ2-5; D possibly uses TRBD1 or TRBD2 (6 bases each). The CDR3 is made up of 14 amino acids. Germline values: CDR1 SGHDT, CDR2 YYEEEE. Trimming took off 10 bases at V and 5 bases at J, with 21 bases between the two ends. The CDR3 DNA is TGTGCCTGTACCCTAGGGGGGTCCCGGGAGACCCAGTACTTC. Protein: CACTLGGSRETQYF.

The chain recombines TRBV4-1 with TRBJ1-1; D not resolved. Germline-derived CDR1 and CDR2 are MGHRA and YSYEKL. This CDR3 region has 17 residues. The V end lost 4 bases, the J end lost 5 bases, and 23 bases lay between the germline ends. CDR3 loop: CASSPYLFSGKSTEAFF. The CDR3 DNA reads TGCGCCAGCAGCCCGTACTTATTCTCGGGGAAGAGTACTGAAGCTTTCTTT.

This clone has only a few counts. V is TRBV4-1 and J is TRBJ2-3; D remains ambiguous. The CDR3 consists of 13 residues. Germline values: CDR1 MGHRA, CDR2 YSYEKL. Trimming took off 3 bases at V and 6 bases at J, with 10 bases between the two ends. The CDR3 spells CASSQLGLDTQYF. DNA for the CDR3: TGCGCCAGCAGCCAGCTGGGTTTGGATACGCAGTATTTT.